The 32 T cell receptor beta chains presented below share a single source sample, sequenced in a study of blood T cell repertoires in COVID-19. Profiled with immunoSEQ multiplex PCR; TCRdb holds only in-frame clones, not every one. The sample records about 670,000 clones, around 90% being singletons. What was sequenced was peripheral blood. Source of these receptors: a woman aged 18 to 35 with acute or convalescent COVID-19.

This chain uses TRBV6-5 with TRBJ1-5; TRBD1 aligns across 9 bases. CDR3 length equals 13 residues. The V segment lost 7 bases and the J segment 6 bases; nucleotides outside the gene matches: 4. Germline assignment: CDR1 MNHEY and CDR2 SVGAGI. CDR3 in amino acids: CASKRDRAQPQHF. The CDR3 DNA reads as TGTGCCAGCAAACGGGACAGGGCTCAGCCCCAGCATTTT.

This CDR3 reads CASSDSPGQGYNEQFF. In nucleotides, the CDR3 is TGTGCCAGCAGTGACTCTCCGGGACAGGGTTACAATGAGCAGTTCTTC. The chain has TRBV6-4 and TRBJ2-1; 9 bases are shared with TRBD1. This CDR3 spans 16 amino acids. Germline V lookup: CDR1 MRHNA, CDR2 SNTAGT. The V segment lost 0 bases and the J segment 4 bases; nucleotides outside the gene matches: 4.

The chain employs TRBV5-1 and TRBJ2-3; a weak D match, TRBD2 (6 bases). V was shortened by 0 bases and J by 4 bases, with 18 bases between the two germline ends. CDR1 and CDR2 from the germline V gene are SGHRS and YFSETQ. The CDR3 is 17 amino acids. The CDR3 DNA follows: TGCGCCAGCAGCTTGGCGTTTGGGCTAGGCGGGGCAGATACGCAGTATTTT. Translated, it gives CASSLAFGLGGADTQYF.

The rearrangement links TRBV3-1 (or the pseudogene TRBV3-2) to TRBJ1-6; no definite D call. V gave up 2 bases and J gave up 1 base, with 6 bases separating them. The germline V gene encodes CDR1 LGHDT and CDR2 YNNKEL (reference sequence). The CDR3 covers 15 residues. CDR3: CASSQTGSYNSPLHF. The CDR3 region has the DNA TGTGCCAGCAGCCAAACCGGGTCCTATAATTCACCCCTCCACTTT.

The V gene is TRBV7-9, the J gene TRBJ2-7, with D perhaps matching TRBD2 (5 bases). The length of the CDR3 is 15 residues. Germline V gene sequence: CDR1 SEHNR, CDR2 FQNEAQ (reference sequence). V was shortened by 4 bases and J by 5 bases, with 18 bases between the two germline ends. CDR3 coding DNA: TGTGCCAGCAGCTGGACCCGGGTCGGGGTTCACGAGCAGTACTTC. This translates into CASSWTRVGVHEQYF.

This clone was recorded a few times. V is TRBV3-1 (or the pseudogene TRBV3-2) and J is TRBJ1-2; 9 nucleotides line up with TRBD1. V was clipped by 8 bases and J by 6 bases; unmatched bases: 13. CDR1 LGHDT and CDR2 YNNKEL come from the germline V gene (reference sequence). CDR3 length: 15 amino acids. This chain's CDR3 is CASAPPGQGGNGYTF. DNA of the CDR3: TGTGCCAGCGCGCCTCCGGGACAGGGAGGTAATGGCTACACCTTC.

This clone was seen a single time. The rearrangement joins TRBV9 to TRBJ2-5; 10 positions agree with TRBD2. The junction had 7 bases not matched to a gene; V was cut back by 4 bases and J by 4 bases. The CDR3 has 15 residues. Germline CDR1 SGDLS, CDR2 YYNGEE. The CDR3 region is CASSPLAGGRETQYF. As DNA, the CDR3 is TGTGCCAGCAGCCCTTTAGCGGGGGGCCGAGAGACCCAGTACTTC. Complete variable domain (other parts from reference TRBV9 and TRBJ2-5): DSGVTQTPKHLITATGQRVTLRCSPRSGDLSVYWYQQSLDQGLQFLIQYYNGEERAKGNILERFSAQQFPDLHSELNLSSLELGDSALYFCASSPLAGGRETQYFGPGTRLLVL.

This sequence joins TRBV6-2 or TRBV6-3 and TRBJ2-6, with TRBD1 as a possible D gene (5 bases). Deletions cut 2 bases from V and 3 bases from J, with 14 bases between. The CDR3 contains 17 residues. From germline, CDR1 is MNHEY and CDR2 SVGEGT. CDR3 DNA: TGTGCCAGCAGTTACGGGCAGGGTGTGGATGGGGCCAACGTCCTGACTTTC. It yields the protein CASSYGQGVDGANVLTF.

The V and J genes are TRBV10-2 and TRBJ1-6; D is ambiguous. Germline CDR1 reads WSHSY; CDR2 reads SAAADI. This CDR3 region has 16 residues. Trimming took off 4 bases at V and 0 bases at J, with 10 bases between the two ends. The DNA of the CDR3 is TGCGCCAGCAGTGCTCTTACTAGCTCCTATAATTCACCCCTCCACTTT. Its protein is CASSALTSSYNSPLHF.

The chain uses TRBV21-1 and TRBJ1-6. TRBV21-1 is termed a pseudogene. The CDR3 consists of 16 residues. CDR3 bases: TGTGCCCCCACGGGAATTAGGGTGGGGAGAAATTCACCCCTCCACTTT. This gives the protein CAPTGIRVGRNSPLHF.

The rearrangement uses TRBV7-2 and TRBJ1-2; 12 bases fit TRBD1. With V trimmed by 1 base and J by 7 bases, 4 bases remained unmatched. The CDR3 spans 15 residues. Germline CDR1 SGHTA, CDR2 FQGNSA. CDR3 loop: CASSLVGTGGFGYTF. The CDR3 nucleotides read TGTGCCAGCAGCTTAGTTGGGACAGGGGGCTTTGGCTACACCTTC.

This clone came up a few times. The V call is TRBV30, the J call TRBJ1-2; D unclear. V was clipped by 0 bases and J by 4 bases, with 9 bases between them. The germline V gene has CDR1 GTSNPN and CDR2 SVGIG (reference sequence). This CDR3 contains 13 residues. The CDR3 coding sequence is TGTGCCTGGAGTGTTTTCGGTGGCTATGGCTACACCTTC. It encodes CAWSVFGGYGYTF.

The chain is built from TRBV7-2 and TRBJ1-2; 11 positions match TRBD1. CDR1 is SGHTA and CDR2 is FQGNSA in the germline V gene. There are 19 residues in the CDR3. The V and J ends lost 1 base and 1 base, in that order; junction bases with no gene match: 11. The DNA for the CDR3 is TGTGCCAGCAGCTTAGTCAAGGGACAGGGGGGCGACAGTAACTATGGCTACACCTTC. Its translation: CASSLVKGQGGDSNYGYTF.

This chain connects TRBV5-6 to TRBJ1-2; D remains unclear. CDR1 is SGHDT, CDR2 YYEEEE, per germline. The CDR3 loop spans 11 amino acids. V gave up 1 base and J gave up 9 bases, with 7 bases separating them. CDR3 sequence (DNA): TGTGCCAGCAGCTTGAGCACCCGCTACACCTTC. As protein: CASSLSTRYTF. Full variable domain (remainder filled in from reference TRBV5-6 and TRBJ1-2): DAGVTQSPTHLIKTRGQQVTLRCSPKSGHDTVSWYQQALGQGPQFIFQYYEEEERQRGNFPDRFSGHQFPNYSSELNVNALLLGDSALYLCASSLSTRYTFGSGTRLTVV.

The gene calls are TRBV28 and TRBJ1-5, with D maybe TRBD1 (5 bases). This CDR3 has 14 amino acids. V was shortened by 6 bases and J by 5 bases, with 14 bases between the two germline ends. Germline V CDR1 and CDR2: MDHEN, SYDVKM. This chain's CDR3 is CASRRGGQHQPQHF. CDR3 sequence (DNA): TGTGCCAGCAGGAGGGGAGGGCAGCATCAGCCCCAGCATTTT.

The gene calls are TRBV6-1 and TRBJ2-7; tentative D call: TRBD1 (6 bases). Trimming took off 0 bases at V and 4 bases at J, with 13 bases between the two ends. The CDR3 consists of 15 residues. Per the germline V gene, CDR1 is MNHNS and CDR2 is SASEGT. The CDR3 loop reads CASSEAPSRGYEQYF. The CDR3 DNA reads as TGTGCCAGCAGTGAAGCACCTAGCAGGGGTTACGAGCAGTACTTC.

The chain carries TRBV28 and TRBJ1-1, with no clear D. Trimming stripped 5 bases from V and 3 bases from J, with 19 bases between. CDR1 and CDR2 (germline): MDHEN, SYDVKM. The CDR3 is 16 amino acids. CDR3 DNA: TGTGCCAGCAGTCTCCCCCAAACCGGTGTCGACACTGAAGCTTTCTTT. It is translated as CASSLPQTGVDTEAFF.

The chain is built from TRBV5-1 and TRBJ2-3, with TRBD1 matching 7 bases. V shed 0 bases and J 2 bases; nucleotides not matched to a gene: 3. The CDR3 runs to 15 residues. Germline lookup yields CDR1 SGHRS and CDR2 YFSETQ. The CDR3 nucleotides read TGCGCCAGCAGCTTGGAGGGACAGACCACAGATACGCAGTATTTT. Its protein is CASSLEGQTTDTQYF.

The chain links TRBV2 to TRBJ1-6, with D maybe TRBD1 (5 bases). This CDR3 region has 13 residues. The germline V gene encodes CDR1 SNHLY and CDR2 FYNNEI. V was trimmed by 7 bases and J by 7 bases, leaving 11 bases between them. CDR3 sequence: CASIGAPNSPLHF. In DNA form, the CDR3 reads TGTGCCAGCATTGGGGCTCCCAATTCACCCCTCCACTTT.

The chain employs TRBV29-1 and TRBJ2-7; tentative D call: TRBD1 (6 bases). Germline CDR1 is SQVTM and CDR2 is ANQGSEA. The germline V and J ends were trimmed by 2 bases and 4 bases, with 12 bases remaining between them. CDR3 size: 13 residues. CDR3 amino acids: CSVEMAGDYEQYF. The CDR3 DNA is TGCAGCGTTGAAATGGCAGGGGATTACGAGCAGTACTTC.

CDR3 amino acids: CSVEVTGGLGGYTF. The CDR3 nucleotides read TGCAGCGTTGAGGTGACAGGGGGTTTAGGGGGCTACACCTTC. The rearrangement links TRBV29-1 to TRBJ1-2; the match to TRBD1 covers 9 bases. Germline V gene sequence: CDR1 SQVTM, CDR2 ANQGSEA. The CDR3 spans 14 residues. Unmatched junction bases numbered 10, after V lost 3 bases and J lost 8 bases.

V gene TRBV7-3 combines with J gene TRBJ2-2, with TRBD2 as a possible D gene (5 bases). CDR3 size: 14 residues. Germline V lookup: CDR1 SGHTA, CDR2 FQGTGA. V lost 2 bases and J 6 bases, leaving 10 bases between the germline ends. CDR3 residues: CASSLSGMAGELFF. The CDR3 nucleotides are TGTGCCAGCAGCTTATCGGGGATGGCCGGGGAGCTGTTTTTT.

This chain joins TRBV9 and TRBJ1-1; weak D call: TRBD1 (6 bases). Germline lookup yields CDR1 SGDLS and CDR2 YYNGEE. The CDR3 is 13 residues long. V dropped 4 bases and J dropped 1 base, with 8 bases sitting between them. In nucleotides, the CDR3 is TGTGCCAGCAGCTGGGGACAGAACACTGAAGCTTTCTTT. It translates to CASSWGQNTEAFF.

The rearrangement uses TRBV24-1 and TRBJ2-3; D might be TRBD1 (5 bases). Germline V gene data show CDR1 as KGHDR and CDR2 as SFDVKD. V gave up 7 bases and J gave up 3 bases, with 28 bases separating them. There are 19 residues in the CDR3. The CDR3 loop reads CATSGRGTQPQRGTDTQYF. CDR3 DNA: TGTGCCACCAGCGGAAGGGGAACTCAACCCCAGCGTGGTACAGATACGCAGTATTTT.

The chain recombines TRBV30 with TRBJ2-1; 7 bases match TRBD1. The CDR3 covers 16 residues. V trimming: 3 bases; J trimming: 5 bases; junction bases outside the gene matches: 13. Per the germline V gene, CDR1 is GTSNPN and CDR2 is SVGIG (reference sequence). Here the CDR3 DNA reads TGTGCCTGGAGGGGGGTCGGGACAGTTCTTAACAATGAGCAGTTCTTC. Its protein product is CAWRGVGTVLNNEQFF. Looking up the rest from reference TRBV30 and TRBJ2-1 gives the full variable domain: SQTIHQWPATLVQPVGSPLSLECTVEGTSNPNLYWYRQAAGRGLQLLFYSVGIGQISSEVPQNLSASRPQDRQFILSSKKLLLSDSGFYLCAWRGVGTVLNNEQFFGPGTRLTVL.

The rearrangement joins TRBV11-2 to TRBJ1-1; D perhaps matches TRBD1 (5 bases). The CDR3 covers 15 residues. Germline loops: CDR1 SGHAT, CDR2 FQNNGV. Trimming cost V 5 bases and J 3 bases, with 16 bases left between them. The CDR3 DNA reads as TGTGCCAGCAGCCCCCGGACCGGCAGGGACACTGAAGCTTTCTTT. Protein: CASSPRTGRDTEAFF.

This chain uses TRBV6-5 with TRBJ1-2; 7 bases fit TRBD1. V lost 5 bases and J lost 2; bases outside the gene matches: 5. The CDR3 loop spans 14 amino acids. Germline V gene sequence: CDR1 MNHEY, CDR2 SVGAGI. CDR3 protein: CASSQGQPNYGYTF. The CDR3 DNA sequence: TGTGCCAGCAGTCAGGGACAGCCGAACTATGGCTACACCTTC.

The genes are TRBV9 and TRBJ1-1, with 7 bases matching TRBD1. V gave up 4 bases and J gave up 1 base; unmatched junction bases: 4. The germline V gene has CDR1 SGDLS and CDR2 YYNGEE. The CDR3 sequence is 14 residues long. The CDR3 DNA is TGTGCCAGCAGCAATCGGGACAGGAACACTGAAGCTTTCTTT. Amino acids: CASSNRDRNTEAFF.

The chain carries TRBV4-3 and TRBJ1-2; TRBD1 aligns across 7 bases. This CDR3 contains 14 residues. V lost 3 bases, J lost 5 bases, and 6 bases stayed unmatched. Per the germline V gene, CDR1 is LGHNA and CDR2 is YSLEER. CDR3 nucleotide sequence: TGCGCCAGCAGCCACGGGACAGAGCCTTATGGCTACACCTTC. Translated: CASSHGTEPYGYTF.

This clone was picked up one time. The V call is TRBV19, the J call TRBJ1-4; 12 positions agree with TRBD1. Germline V gene lookup returns CDR1 LNHDA and CDR2 SQIVND (reference sequence). The V and J ends lost 2 bases and 8 bases, in that order; junction bases with no gene match: 12. The CDR3 contains 18 residues. This CDR3 reads CASSITPGQGARREKLFF. CDR3 bases: TGTGCCAGTAGTATAACCCCGGGACAGGGGGCGAGAAGAGAAAAACTGTTTTTT.

The gene calls are TRBV5-8 and TRBJ1-2, with D hard to call. CDR1 SGHTS and CDR2 YDEGEE come from the germline V gene. This CDR3 is 13 amino acids long. Trimming took 2 bases from V and 3 from J, leaving 8 bases between them. The CDR3 sequence is CASSFRGYYGYTF. CDR3 nucleotides: TGTGCCAGCAGCTTCCGCGGATACTATGGCTACACCTTC.

The chain uses TRBV9 and TRBJ2-6; TRBD2 might be the D (5 bases). Trimming took off 4 bases at V and 0 bases at J, with 11 bases between the two ends. Germline CDR1 and CDR2: SGDLS and YYNGEE. This CDR3 has 16 residues. The CDR3 region has the DNA TGTGCCAGCAGCCCCGGACTGGGCTCTGGGGCCAACGTCCTGACTTTC. Protein: CASSPGLGSGANVLTF.